This TCR beta chain originates from a study of spatial heterogeneity in lung cancer. Study-level findings and limits: Relative to follow-up, resection was when ubiquitous expanded tumor TCRs appeared more in blood.

The sample's time point: sample taken at primary tumor resection. Unsorted whole RNA samples from tumor, nontumor lung or frozen PBMC were sequenced. Patients with untreated early-stage non-small cell lung cancer, numbering approximately 79, were the donors. Single TCR cDNA molecules each had their own unique molecular identifier. TCRdb recomputed calls from the 5' RACE reads with MiXCR, one row per CDR3 protein. The data show about 23,000 distinct CDR3 sequences, about 4.7% seen once. This clonotype was observed many times. Antigen unknown. V shed 7 bases and J 3 bases; nucleotides not matched to a gene: 5. This CDR3 comprises 14 residues. CDR1 and CDR2 from the germline V gene are MNHNS and SASEGT.

The genes are TRBV6-1 and TRBJ1-5; 8 positions agree with TRBD1. The sample in question was PBMCs, obtained at surgery. The origin of this receptor is a male donor with early-stage non-small cell lung cancer. The CDR3 nucleotides read TGTGCCAGCATGGCGGGACAGGTCAATCAGCCCCAGCATTTT. Protein product: CASMAGQVNQPQHF.